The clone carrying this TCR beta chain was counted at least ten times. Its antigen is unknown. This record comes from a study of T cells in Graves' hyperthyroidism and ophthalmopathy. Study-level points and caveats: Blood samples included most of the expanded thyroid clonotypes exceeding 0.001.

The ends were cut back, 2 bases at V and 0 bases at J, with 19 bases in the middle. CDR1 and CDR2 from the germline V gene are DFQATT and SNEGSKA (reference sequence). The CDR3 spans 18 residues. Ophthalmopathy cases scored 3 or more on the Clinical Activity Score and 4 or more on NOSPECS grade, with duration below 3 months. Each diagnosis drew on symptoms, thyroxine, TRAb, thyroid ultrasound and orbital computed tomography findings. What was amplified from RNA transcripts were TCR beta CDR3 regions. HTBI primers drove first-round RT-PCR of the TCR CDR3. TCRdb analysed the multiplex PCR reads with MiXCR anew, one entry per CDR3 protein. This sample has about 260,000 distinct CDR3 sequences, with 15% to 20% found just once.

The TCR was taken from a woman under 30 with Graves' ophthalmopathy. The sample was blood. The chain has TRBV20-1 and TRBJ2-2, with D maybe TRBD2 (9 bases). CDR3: CSARRTGSSGANTGELFF. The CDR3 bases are TGCAGTGCTAGACGGACAGGGTCTAGCGGGGCGAACACCGGGGAGCTGTTTTTT.